One sample yielded the 17 T cell receptor beta chains listed below, sequenced in a study of blood T cell repertoires in COVID-19. Sequencing was performed with immunoSEQ multiplex PCR; in TCRdb, only in-frame clones are kept and a portion is missing. Here the sample spans 60,000 to 70,000 clones, 65% to 90% being singletons. Sequenced sample: peripheral blood. These receptors all come from a woman aged 55-75 years with acute or convalescent COVID-19.

The chain joins TRBV29-1 to TRBJ1-1, with TRBD1 as a possible D gene (5 bases). Germline V gives CDR1 SQVTM, CDR2 ANQGSEA. Trimming removed 4 bases at V and 6 bases at J, with 12 bases between. The CDR3 contains 12 residues. CDR3 protein: CSVGARVPEAFF. CDR3 coding DNA: TGCAGCGTTGGGGCCAGGGTCCCTGAAGCTTTCTTT.

This clone has only one observation. The V and J genes are TRBV19 and TRBJ1-2; 9 bases are a match to TRBD1. The CDR3 has 17 residues. Germline V CDR1 and CDR2: LNHDA, SQIVND (reference sequence). Germline trimming cut 6 bases from V and 8 bases from J; bases unmatched to any gene: 19. DNA for the CDR3: TGTGCCAGTAGCGACCATGATTCGGGACAGGGACTTTACGGCTACACCTTC. Its protein is CASSDHDSGQGLYGYTF.

CDR3 DNA sequence: TGTGCCAGCAGTCCTCCCGGGGGTAACTATGGCTACACCTTC. It codes for CASSPPGGNYGYTF. The rearrangement uses TRBV6-5 and TRBJ1-2; tentatively, D is TRBD1 (5 bases). Germline CDR1 is MNHEY and CDR2 is SVGAGI. The CDR3 consists of 14 residues. Trimming removed 5 bases at V and 1 base at J, with 11 bases between.

The V call is TRBV23-1, the J call TRBJ1-6; 7 bases map to TRBD1. TRBV23-1 is designated an ORF whose function remains uncertain. The CDR3 runs 17 residues. J lost 6 bases, V lost 2 bases, and 10 bases had no gene match. The chain's CDR3 is CASSQQGGQSGNSPLHF. The CDR3 region has the DNA TGCGCCAGCAGTCAACAGGGGGGTCAGAGCGGTAATTCACCCCTCCACTTT.

This clone was seen just once. The CDR3 region has the DNA TGCGCCAGCAGCCGGGGGGATTCAAAAATCGAGCAGTACTTC. Translation: CASSRGDSKIEQYF. The rearrangement links TRBV5-1 to TRBJ2-7; 7 bases map to TRBD2. Germline CDR1 and CDR2: SGHRS and YFSETQ. The V segment lost 4 bases and the J segment 6 bases; nucleotides outside the gene matches: 10. This CDR3 has 14 residues.

The CDR3 reads CASSSWTSGSYEQYF. The DNA for the CDR3 is TGTGCCAGCAGCTCGTGGACTAGCGGGTCCTACGAGCAGTACTTC. The rearrangement joins TRBV6-2 or TRBV6-3 to TRBJ2-7; 11 bases are shared with TRBD2. The CDR3 totals 15 residues. Trimming at V came to 6 bases and at J to 1 base, leaving 5 bases not matched to a gene. Germline CDR1 is MNHEY and CDR2 is SVGEGT.

This sequence joins TRBV4-1 and TRBJ2-7, with D possibly TRBD1 on 6 matching bases. The CDR3 runs 15 residues. V lost 4 bases to trimming and J lost 6 bases, with 19 bases between them. Germline values: CDR1 MGHRA, CDR2 YSYEKL. The DNA for the CDR3 is TGCGCCAGCAGCCGTGCTGTGGGGGCGCCGGGCGAGCAGTACTTC. This sequence encodes CASSRAVGAPGEQYF.

J is TRBJ1-5 and V is TRBV6-5; 8 nucleotides line up with TRBD1. Per germline, CDR1 MNHEY and CDR2 SVGAGI. The CDR3 has 14 amino acids. Trimming took 6 bases from V and 10 from J; bases not matched to a gene: 11. The CDR3 reads CASSVRQGISPQHF. The DNA of the CDR3 is TGTGCCAGCAGCGTAAGACAGGGGATATCCCCCCAGCATTTT.

This chain connects TRBV5-1 to TRBJ1-1; possible D gene TRBD1, 6 bases. The CDR3 has 13 residues. The V end lost 3 bases, the J end lost 5 bases, and 11 bases lay between the germline ends. Germline V CDR1 and CDR2: SGHRS, YFSETQ. The CDR3 DNA reads as TGCGCCAGCAGCTCCGTGACAGGAACTGAAGCTTTCTTT. Encoded protein: CASSSVTGTEAFF.

This chain links TRBV4-1 with TRBJ1-1; tentative D call: TRBD1 (6 bases). This CDR3 has 16 residues. Per the germline V gene, CDR1 is MGHRA and CDR2 is YSYEKL. V was cut by 0 bases and J by 5 bases, with 16 bases left in between. The CDR3 nucleotides read TGCGCCAGCAGCCAAGACTACCGCGCAGGGGCTACTGAAGCTTTCTTT. Its protein product is CASSQDYRAGATEAFF.

There are a few counts of this clone. The chain employs TRBV4-1 and TRBJ1-1, with TRBD1 matching 8 bases. CDR1 is MGHRA and CDR2 is YSYEKL in the germline V gene. V gave up 4 bases and J gave up 5 bases; unmatched junction bases: 12. The CDR3 sequence is 16 residues long. The CDR3 region is CASSPRAGGDLTEAFF. The CDR3 DNA follows: TGCGCCAGCAGCCCACGGGCAGGGGGCGATTTGACTGAAGCTTTCTTT.

The chain employs TRBV2 and TRBJ2-3; tentatively, D is TRBD2 (6 bases). V shed 4 bases and J shed 4 bases, with 15 bases lying between them. CDR1 and CDR2 (germline): SNHLY, FYNNEI. The CDR3 is made up of 15 amino acids. The CDR3 region has the DNA TGTGCCAGCAGTGGTCTAGCGCGGGTGCCAGATACGCAGTATTTT. Translation gives CASSGLARVPDTQYF.

This sequence joins TRBV5-8 and TRBJ1-4, with 8 bases matching TRBD1. J was trimmed by 5 bases and V by 3 bases; bases with no gene match: 6. From germline, CDR1 is SGHTS and CDR2 YDEGEE. The CDR3 length is 15 residues. CDR3 loop: CASSWRTGSNEKLFF. The CDR3 DNA sequence: TGTGCCAGCAGCTGGAGGACAGGGTCCAATGAAAAACTGTTTTTT. The full variable domain, in which reference TRBV5-8 and TRBJ1-4 provide the parts outside the CDR3, is EAGVTQSPTHLIKTRGQQATLRCSPISGHTSVYWYQQALGLGLQFLLWYDEGEERNRGNFPPRFSGRQFPNYSSELNVNALELEDSALYLCASSWRTGSNEKLFFGSGTQLSVL.

The rearrangement links TRBV14 to TRBJ1-1; no clear D. Germline V gene sequence: CDR1 SGHDN, CDR2 FVKESK. The CDR3 is 13 amino acids. Trimming pared 4 bases from V and 1 base from J, leaving 7 bases between. In DNA form, the CDR3 reads TGTGCCAGCAGCCTACAACGGAACACTGAAGCTTTCTTT. It yields the protein CASSLQRNTEAFF.

This rearrangement joins TRBV5-1 to TRBJ2-3; D might be TRBD2 (5 bases). The CDR3 has 16 residues. The germline V gene has CDR1 SGHRS and CDR2 YFSETQ. Trimming left V 0 bases short and J 4 bases short, with 15 bases between. The CDR3 bases are TGCGCCAGCAGCTTGGGCTTAGTCGGGGTCGCAGATACGCAGTATTTT. Translated: CASSLGLVGVADTQYF.

CDR3 DNA: TGTGCCAGCAGCCAGACAGGGGGATATGGCTACACCTTC. Its protein is CASSQTGGYGYTF. The V and J genes are TRBV5-4 and TRBJ1-2, with 9 positions matching TRBD1. The CDR3 is made up of 13 amino acids. Trimming took 4 bases from V and 5 from J; bases not matched to a gene: 3. CDR1 is SGHNT, CDR2 YYREEE, per germline (reference sequence).

This chain links TRBV11-3 with TRBJ2-5; 7 bases are a match to TRBD1. There are 14 residues in the CDR3. After removal of 5 bases from V and 0 bases from J, the junction contained 3 bases not matched to a gene. Germline CDR1 and CDR2: SGHNT and YENEEA. CDR3 sequence (DNA): TGTGCCAGCAGCGGGGGACAGCACCAAGAGACCCAGTACTTC. The encoded protein is CASSGGQHQETQYF.